The 25 T cell receptor beta chains below come from one sample, sequenced in a study of spatial heterogeneity in lung cancer. Each CDR3 protein gets one entry after TCRdb re-called the 5' RACE reads with MiXCR. The sample carries about 120,000 distinct CDR3 sequences, 10% to 15% recorded once. Time point here: blood at routine non-recurrence follow-up after resection. Without sorting, whole RNA was sequenced from tumor, nontumor lung or frozen PBMC. This specimen consisted of PBMCs, obtained at follow-up. These receptors all come from a male donor with early-stage non-small cell lung cancer.

In this sample, this clonotype turned up a few times. The gene calls are TRBV2 and TRBJ2-3; 7 bases match TRBD1. The CDR3 contains 12 residues. Germline CDR1 is SNHLY and CDR2 is FYNNEI. Losses at the gene ends were 11 bases for V and 10 bases for J; bases not matched to a gene: 12. This chain's CDR3 is CAGGQDNRSQYF. As DNA, the CDR3 is TGTGCCGGTGGACAGGATAACCGCTCGCAGTATTTT.

In its sample, this clonotype was seen many times. The V and J genes are TRBV9 and TRBJ2-1, with no clear D. Germline loops: CDR1 SGDLS, CDR2 YYNGEE. V shed 4 bases and J shed 0 bases, with 17 bases lying between them. The CDR3 is 17 amino acids. The CDR3: CASSTTARPRSYNEQFF. The CDR3 region has the DNA TGTGCCAGCAGCACCACAGCTAGACCTCGCTCCTACAATGAGCAGTTCTTC.

This clonotype was detected ten times or more. The chain combines TRBV7-2 with TRBJ2-3, with D possibly TRBD2 on 5 matching bases. CDR3 length equals 14 residues. Per the germline V gene, CDR1 is SGHTA and CDR2 is FQGNSA. The V and J ends lost 2 bases and 3 bases respectively, with 9 bases between them. The CDR3 loop is CASSLYRGTDTQYF. CDR3 nucleotide sequence: TGTGCCAGCAGCTTATATCGCGGGACAGATACGCAGTATTTT.

This clonotype was counted many times. This rearrangement joins TRBV20-1 to TRBJ1-1, with 8 bases fitting TRBD1. The CDR3 extends over 14 amino acids. The V and J ends lost 6 bases and 5 bases, in that order; junction bases with no gene match: 11. From germline, CDR1 is DFQATT and CDR2 SNEGSKA (reference sequence). The CDR3 region has the DNA TGCAGTGCCTTTGAAACAGGGGGAGGGACTGAAGCTTTCTTT. It is translated as CSAFETGGGTEAFF.

The genes are TRBV5-1 and TRBJ2-7; either TRBD1 or TRBD2 may supply D (6 bases each). The CDR3 sequence is 15 residues long. The V end was cut by 0 bases, the J end by 2 bases, with 12 bases between. Germline values: CDR1 SGHRS, CDR2 YFSETQ. The CDR3: CASSLAPGGTYEQYF. As DNA, the CDR3 is TGCGCCAGCAGCTTGGCTCCCGGGGGCACCTACGAGCAGTACTTC.

The chain employs TRBV5-1 and TRBJ2-5; D might be TRBD2 (6 bases). CDR1 and CDR2 (germline): SGHRS, YFSETQ. The CDR3 loop spans 15 amino acids. Trimming took off 4 bases at V and 4 bases at J, with 17 bases between the two ends. The CDR3 reads CASSPGLQFGETQYF. The DNA of the CDR3 is TGCGCCAGCAGCCCGGGACTGCAATTCGGAGAGACCCAGTACTTC.

The chain employs TRBV4-3 and TRBJ1-3, with no clear D. The CDR3 has 17 residues. Germline V CDR1 and CDR2: LGHNA, YSLEER. Trimming shortened V by 1 base and J by 0 bases, and 13 bases separated the two germline ends. The CDR3 coding sequence is TGCGCCAGCAGCCAAGCGGCAGGAATGAGCTCTGGAAACACCATATATTTT. Translation gives CASSQAAGMSSGNTIYF.

The sample holds a few counts of this clonotype. This chain uses TRBV5-1 with TRBJ2-5, with 13 bases aligning to TRBD2. The germline V gene encodes CDR1 SGHRS and CDR2 YFSETQ. This CDR3 spans 17 amino acids. The V gene end was trimmed by 5 bases and the J gene end by 2 bases; junction bases not matched to a gene: 9. The chain's CDR3 is CASSSTSGGSVQETQYF. CDR3 coding DNA: TGCGCCAGCAGTTCGACTAGCGGGGGGTCCGTTCAAGAGACCCAGTACTTC.

This chain joins TRBV28 and TRBJ2-5; 7 positions agree with TRBD2. The V gene end was trimmed by 6 bases and the J gene end by 4 bases; junction bases not matched to a gene: 5. The CDR3 is 13 amino acids. Germline V gene data show CDR1 as MDHEN and CDR2 as SYDVKM. DNA for the CDR3: TGTGCCAGCAGACGGGGGAGGGGAGAGACCCAGTACTTC. This codes for CASRRGRGETQYF.

This clonotype was seen repeatedly, ten times or more. This chain joins TRBV29-1 and TRBJ1-1; D may be TRBD1 (6 bases). This CDR3 region has 15 residues. The germline V and J ends were trimmed by 6 bases and 0 bases, with 17 bases remaining between them. The germline CDR1 and CDR2 sequences are SQVTM and ANQGSEA. The CDR3 loop reads CSVMDSGAMNTEAFF. CDR3 bases: TGCAGCGTGATGGACAGTGGGGCCATGAACACTGAAGCTTTCTTT.

A few counts support this clonotype. The gene calls are TRBV6-2 or TRBV6-3 and TRBJ2-5; D gene unclear. V lost 6 bases, J lost 5 bases, and 7 bases lay in between. The germline V gene has CDR1 MNHEY and CDR2 SVGEGT. The CDR3 loop spans 11 amino acids. This CDR3 is CASRELETQYF. CDR3 DNA: TGTGCCAGCAGGGAACTTGAGACCCAGTACTTC.

This clonotype was seen many times. J is TRBJ2-1 and V is TRBV24-1, with D tentatively TRBD1 or TRBD2 (5 bases each). Between the trimmed V and J ends, which lost 5 bases and 2 bases, there was a span of 9 bases. CDR1 KGHDR and CDR2 SFDVKD come from the germline V gene. There are 14 residues in the CDR3. CDR3 sequence reads: CATSGWDPYNEQFF. The CDR3, as DNA: TGTGCCACCAGTGGTTGGGACCCCTACAATGAGCAGTTCTTC.

This clonotype has a count of ten or more. V gene TRBV10-3 combines with J gene TRBJ2-1; tentative D call: TRBD2 (6 bases). V was trimmed by 6 bases and J by 1 base, leaving 10 bases between them. The V gene's germline CDR1 is ENHRY and CDR2 SYGVKD. This CDR3 is 14 amino acids long. CDR3 loop: CAISSGDSYNEQFF. The CDR3 coding sequence is TGTGCCATCAGCTCGGGGGATTCCTACAATGAGCAGTTCTTC.

The V gene is TRBV29-1, the J gene TRBJ1-4; D uncertain. With 4 bases removed from V and 8 bases from J, the gap between germline ends came to 14 bases. In germline, CDR1 is SQVTM, CDR2 ANQGSEA. The CDR3 has 13 residues. The CDR3 is CSVGADADEKLFF. CDR3 coding DNA: TGCAGCGTTGGGGCCGATGCGGACGAAAAACTGTTTTTT. Complete variable domain (other parts from reference TRBV29-1 and TRBJ1-4): SAVISQKPSRDICQRGTSLTIQCQVDSQVTMMFWYRQQPGQSLTLIATANQGSEATYESGFVIDKFPISRPNLTFSTLTVSNMSPEDSSIYLCSVGADADEKLFFGSGTQLSVL.

This chain joins TRBV6-6 and TRBJ1-2; 8 bases map to TRBD1. From germline, CDR1 is MNHNY and CDR2 SVGAGI (reference sequence). This CDR3 region has 13 residues. Unmatched junction bases numbered 6, after V lost 6 bases and J lost 6 bases. The DNA of the CDR3 is TGTGCCAGCAGATTCCAGGGGGCGGATGGCTACACCTTC. It is translated as CASRFQGADGYTF.

This clonotype was recorded at least ten times. This sequence joins TRBV4-3 and TRBJ2-1; perhaps TRBD2 as D (7 bases). This CDR3 has 17 residues. CDR1 and CDR2 from the germline V gene are LGHNA and YSLEER. Deletions cut 0 bases from V and 8 bases from J, with 20 bases between. CDR3 in DNA: TGCGCCAGCAGCCAAGATATGGGGGGGCCGGGATTTGATGAGCAGTTCTTC. It yields the protein CASSQDMGGPGFDEQFF.

The chain carries TRBV2 and TRBJ1-4; perhaps TRBD1 as D (5 bases). Trimming stripped 6 bases from V and 11 bases from J, with 19 bases between. The CDR3 extends over 14 amino acids. The V gene's germline CDR1 is SNHLY and CDR2 FYNNEI. CDR3 sequence: CASRLDIRDGKLFF. The CDR3 region has the DNA TGTGCCAGCAGACTGGACATCCGCGATGGGAAACTGTTTTTT.

This clonotype has at least ten counts. The J gene is TRBJ2-3, the V gene TRBV14; weak D call: TRBD2 (5 bases). Looked up from germline, CDR1 is SGHDN and CDR2 is FVKESK. CDR3 length: 16 amino acids. Trimming shortened V by 0 bases and J by 5 bases, and 15 bases separated the two germline ends. The CDR3 DNA follows: TGTGCCAGCAGCCAAGAGCATCCCCGGGGTAGAGATACGCAGTATTTT. Amino acid sequence: CASSQEHPRGRDTQYF.

This clonotype was seen at least ten times. The rearrangement joins TRBV20-1 to TRBJ2-5; D not resolved. Germline assignment: CDR1 DFQATT and CDR2 SNEGSKA (reference sequence). V gave up 4 bases and J gave up 2 bases, with 5 bases separating them. This CDR3 region has 11 residues. The CDR3 region is CSANVQETQYF. The CDR3 nucleotides are TGCAGTGCTAACGTTCAAGAGACCCAGTACTTC.

This clonotype has a count of ten or more. The chain is built from TRBV27 and TRBJ1-5; unclear D gene. The V gene lost 3 bases and the J gene lost 3 bases, with 9 bases spanning the gap. The CDR3 is made up of 14 amino acids. CDR1 is MNHEY and CDR2 is SMNVEV in the germline V gene (reference sequence). The chain's CDR3 is CASSLNGANQPQHF. Written as DNA, the CDR3 is TGTGCCAGCAGTTTGAACGGCGCCAATCAGCCCCAGCATTTT.

This clonotype showed up many times. V and J are TRBV4-3 and TRBJ2-1, with D uncertain. V lost 4 bases and J lost 6, with 16 bases in between. In germline, CDR1 is LGHNA, CDR2 YSLEER. The CDR3 loop spans 15 amino acids. In DNA, the CDR3 is TGCGCCAGCAGCCTTCTCTACAAGGACCTCAATGAGCAGTTCTTC. Translation: CASSLLYKDLNEQFF.

The sample holds a few counts of this clonotype. The V and J genes are TRBV28 and TRBJ2-2; TRBD1 matches 10 bases. The J segment lost 0 bases and the V segment lost 6 bases, leaving 4 bases of the junction unmatched. Germline CDR1 and CDR2: MDHEN and SYDVKM. CDR3 length equals 16 residues. CDR3 coding DNA: TGTGCCAGCAGGCTGGACAGGGGGACGAACACCGGGGAGCTGTTTTTT. Translation: CASRLDRGTNTGELFF.

This chain joins TRBV20-1 and TRBJ2-1, with D possibly matching TRBD1 (5 bases). This CDR3 spans 14 amino acids. The germline V and J ends were trimmed by 3 bases and 2 bases, with 11 bases remaining between them. Germline V CDR1 and CDR2: DFQATT, SNEGSKA (reference sequence). This chain's CDR3 is CSASKRQTYNEQFF. Written as DNA, the CDR3 is TGCAGTGCTAGTAAGCGACAGACCTACAATGAGCAGTTCTTC.

The rearrangement joins TRBV6-5 to TRBJ2-7, with TRBD1 matching 8 bases. Germline V gene data show CDR1 as MNHEY and CDR2 as SVGAGI. With 0 bases clipped from V and 5 bases from J, the junction kept 15 bases outside the gene matches. CDR3 length: 18 residues. CDR3 DNA sequence: TGTGCCAGCAGTTACTCGATCAGAGGGCGACAGGGGCCCGACGAGCAGTACTTC. The encoded protein is CASSYSIRGRQGPDEQYF.

The gene calls are TRBV29-1 and TRBJ2-3; TRBD2 agrees at 7 bases. Trimming cost V 7 bases and J 5 bases; bases outside gene matches: 3. In germline, CDR1 is SQVTM, CDR2 ANQGSEA. The CDR3 contains 11 residues. CDR3 sequence (DNA): TGCAGCGGGGGGGAGGGAGATACGCAGTATTTT. This translates into CSGGEGDTQYF.